The 18 T cell receptor beta chains presented below share a single source sample, sequenced in a study of neurological immune-mediated disorders. In TCRdb, the 5' RACE reads were re-called with MiXCR into one record per CDR3 protein. This sample has tens of thousands of distinct CDR3 sequences, with about 15% found just once. The material sequenced was PBMCs. The receptors derive from a middle-aged woman in good health.

The sample holds many counts of this clonotype. The genes are TRBV20-1 and TRBJ2-3, with D maybe TRBD2 (6 bases). Germline-derived CDR1 and CDR2 are DFQATT and SNEGSKA (reference sequence). CDR3 length equals 10 residues. The CDR3 sequence is CSGGTDTQYF. CDR3 in DNA: TGCTCAGGAGGGACAGATACGCAGTATTTT.

This clonotype was picked up many times. The V call is TRBV7-2, the J call TRBJ2-7, with 14 nucleotides matching TRBD2. The length of the CDR3 is 18 residues. V trimming: 5 bases; J trimming: 4 bases; junction bases outside the gene matches: 13. Germline V CDR1 and CDR2: SGHTA, FQGNSA. The chain's CDR3 is CASSPRGRLAGGPYEQYV. Here the CDR3 DNA reads TGTGCCAGCAGCCCGAGGGGACGACTAGCGGGGGGGCCTTACGAGCAGTACGTC.

In this sample, this clonotype turned up many times. CDR3: CASSLNTEAFF. CDR3 bases: TGCGCCAGCAGCTTGAACACTGAAGCTTTCTTT. This chain connects TRBV5-1 to TRBJ1-1; no clear D. This CDR3 comprises 11 residues. CDR1 is SGHRS, CDR2 YFSETQ, per germline. V lost 1 base and J 2 bases, leaving 0 bases between the germline ends.

Regarding this clonotype: Sequence at one end of the junction differs from germline and may be a read error. V usage is TRBV4-1 and J usage is TRBJ2-7; the D call may be TRBD1 or TRBD2 (5 bases each). The CDR3 sequence is 16 residues long. CDR1 is MGHRA, CDR2 YSYEKL, per germline. This chain's CDR3 is CAISQGRGRNSYVQYF. CDR3 nucleotides: TGCGCCATCAGCCAAGGAAGGGGACGGAACTCCTACGTGCAGTACTTC.

At least ten counts were recorded for this clonotype. The rearrangement uses TRBV5-1 and TRBJ1-1, with D possibly TRBD1 on 5 matching bases. The germline gives CDR1 SGHRS, CDR2 YFSETQ. This CDR3 is built from 14 residues. Trimming removed 2 bases from V and 0 bases from J, with 8 bases in between. CDR3 coding DNA: TGCGCCAGCAGCTTCAGGGTCATGAACACTGAAGCTTTCTTT. This gives the protein CASSFRVMNTEAFF.

This clonotype showed up many times. The V gene is TRBV12-3 or TRBV12-4, the J gene TRBJ2-1; maybe TRBD2 (7 bases). There are 14 residues in the CDR3. V shed 8 bases and J shed 2 bases, with 13 bases lying between them. DNA for the CDR3: TGTGCCAGCTTGGTAGGGGGGGCCTACAATGAGCAGTTCTTC. Protein: CASLVGGAYNEQFF.

The chain employs TRBV20-1 and TRBJ1-2; no firm D call. The ends were cut back, 4 bases at V and 7 bases at J, with 13 bases in the middle. This CDR3 has 12 residues. Germline lookup yields CDR1 DFQATT and CDR2 SNEGSKA (reference sequence). CDR3 DNA sequence: TGCAGTGCTAAACGCGAGGCCTCTGGCTACACCTTC. As protein: CSAKREASGYTF.

This clonotype was detected many times. In DNA, the CDR3 is TGTGCCAGCAGTTACTCGAGGTCCGGCTATCCCCCACATGATACGCAGTATTTT. Amino acids: CASSYSRSGYPPHDTQYF. The rearrangement uses TRBV6-2 or TRBV6-3 and TRBJ2-3, with D unclear. Deletions cut 0 bases from V and 6 bases from J, with 22 bases between. The CDR3 sequence is 18 residues long. In germline, CDR1 is MNHEY, CDR2 SVGEGT.

About this clonotype itself: Just one base apart from a much larger clone, this may be a read error. This chain links TRBV12-3 or TRBV12-4 with TRBJ2-2; D gene unclear. The CDR3 sequence is 12 residues long. CDR3 in amino acids: CANSTHTGELFF. CDR3 nucleotide sequence: TGTGCCAACAGTACCCACACCGGGGAGCTGTTTTTT.

The CDR3 DNA follows: TGTGCCAGCAGCCCCCTAGGTTTTGATGAGCAGTTCTTC. Its translation: CASSPLGFDEQFF. The genes are TRBV7-3 and TRBJ2-1; unclear D gene. Looked up from germline, CDR1 is SGHTA and CDR2 is FQGTGA. This CDR3 comprises 13 residues. V lost 5 bases, J lost 8 bases, and 13 bases lay in between.

This clonotype occurred many times. The CDR3 DNA is TGCAGTGCAATCCAGGGGGCGCCGTCCCAGGCACCCCTCCACTTT. Amino acids: CSAIQGAPSQAPLHF. V usage is TRBV20-1 and J usage is TRBJ1-6; 8 bases are a match to TRBD1. This CDR3 contains 15 residues. J gave up 11 bases and V 6 bases, and 15 bases lay outside the gene matches. Germline loops: CDR1 DFQATT, CDR2 SNEGSKA (reference sequence).

About this clonotype itself: A much larger clone is a single base away; this may be a read error. The chain links TRBV6-2 or TRBV6-3 to TRBJ1-1; D remains ambiguous. There are 14 residues in the CDR3. CDR1 is MNHEY, CDR2 SVGEGT, per germline. The CDR3 nucleotides are TGTGTCAGCAGCGCCCGGGGAAAGAACACTGAAGCTTTCTTT. Its protein product is CVSSARGKNTEAFF.

This sequence joins TRBV4-2 and TRBJ1-2; no clear D. This CDR3 is built from 14 residues. Per germline, CDR1 LGHNA and CDR2 YNFKEQ. With 2 bases removed from V and 4 bases from J, the gap between germline ends came to 11 bases. The CDR3 DNA follows: TGTGCCAGCAGCCAACCGGTTGAGACCTATGGCTACACCTTC. It yields the protein CASSQPVETYGYTF.

This clonotype has ten or more counts. V gene TRBV18 combines with J gene TRBJ1-6, with a weak D call TRBD1 (6 bases). Germline lookup yields CDR1 KGHSH and CDR2 LQKENI. The CDR3 runs to 16 residues. The ends were cut back, 3 bases at V and 10 bases at J, with 19 bases in the middle. The CDR3 DNA reads as TGTGCCAGCTCACCCGAGACAGGTGGGCGGTTGTCACCCCTCCACTTT. Translation gives CASSPETGGRLSPLHF.

The table lists this clonotype with many counts. The chain is built from TRBV7-9 and TRBJ2-1; 9 bases are shared with TRBD2. In germline, CDR1 is SEHNR, CDR2 FQNEAQ (reference sequence). The CDR3 has 13 residues. V lost 7 bases and J lost 10; bases outside the gene matches: 8. CDR3 in amino acids: CASTSGVKGEQFF. Written as DNA, the CDR3 is TGTGCCAGCACTAGCGGGGTTAAGGGGGAGCAGTTCTTC.

The CDR3 spells CASSGGFYEQYF. In nucleotides, the CDR3 is TGTGCCAGCAGTGGGGGATTCTACGAGCAGTACTTC. The genes are TRBV6-5 and TRBJ2-7; D might be TRBD1 or TRBD2, each matching 5 bases. Trimming took 5 bases from V and 3 from J, leaving 8 bases between them. CDR1 and CDR2 (germline): MNHEY, SVGAGI. The CDR3 consists of 12 residues.

This clonotype was observed at least ten times. This chain connects TRBV12-3 or TRBV12-4 to TRBJ1-6, with a tentative D call TRBD1 (6 bases). CDR3 length equals 12 residues. V lost 5 bases, J lost 11 bases, and 10 bases lay in between. The CDR3 sequence: CASSVDRPPLHF. CDR3 DNA sequence: TGTGCCAGCAGTGTGGACAGACCACCCCTCCACTTT.

This clonotype showed up many times. J is TRBJ2-1 and V is TRBV9; TRBD2 matches 13 bases. Germline lookup yields CDR1 SGDLS and CDR2 YYNGEE. V was pared by 3 bases and J by 7 bases, with 10 bases of the junction left unmatched. The length of the CDR3 is 17 residues. Here the CDR3 reads CASSALTGTSGVNEQFF. The CDR3 DNA sequence: TGTGCCAGCAGCGCCTTAACCGGGACTAGCGGGGTAAATGAGCAGTTCTTC.